This T cell receptor (beta chain) was sequenced during a study of cytomegalovirus exposure and HLA in healthy donors. Use of 60 Vbeta and 13 Jbeta primers characterized the PCR. Some clones are missing from TCRdb's copy, which holds only in-frame ones; the method was immunoSEQ multiplex PCR. Among around 150,000 clones listed, more than 70% were seen once. This clone was observed a handful of times. Its antigen is unknown. Overall study results and limits: A later analysis reportedly identified an Asian-associated ancestry cluster as carrying fewer N-insertions than the approximately 620-donor mean.

The V gene's germline CDR1 is LNHDA and CDR2 SQIVND (reference sequence). There are 13 residues in the CDR3. Deletions cut 1 base from V and 6 bases from J, with 8 bases between. As for the donors, each was a healthy bone marrow donor. Sequenced input: PBMCs. This sequence originates from a man aged 40-49 years in good health and CMV-seronegative. The chain has TRBV19 and TRBJ2-3, with D unresolved. The CDR3 DNA follows: TGTGCCAGTAGTATAGTCGGTTGGGATACGCAGTATTTT. The encoded protein is CASSIVGWDTQYF.